Listed below are T cell receptor beta chains from one sample, sequenced in a study of metastatic and nonmetastatic thyroid tumors. Using MiXCR, TCRdb re-called clones from the PCR reads. The table shows tens of thousands of clones, with approximately 15% occurring only once. Sequencing was done on a sample of blood. Every receptor here comes from a female donor with papillary thyroid cancer or a benign thyroid nodule (not recorded which). Some clones in this sample may be carry-over from other donors' samples. The CDR3 runs from the conserved cysteine through the conserved F or W. D genes are given only for firm matches. For some rows the clone size is stated as once, few or many, or as a class when expanded; others skip it.

v_gene	d_gene	j_gene	abundance	CDR3nt	CDR3aa
TRBV27	.	TRBJ1-2	few	TGTGCCAGCAGGATAGTAGATGGGAACTATGACTACACCTTC	CASRIVDGNYDYTF
TRBV13	.	TRBJ2-1	many	TGTGCCAGCAGCTTACGCGGGGTCCTCTACAATGAGCAGTTCTTC	CASSLRGVLYNEQFF
TRBV30	.	TRBJ1-1	once	TGTGCCTGGAGTTCGGGGGGGCACACTGAAGCTTTCTTT	CAWSSGGHTEAFF
TRBV6-2/TRBV6-3	TRBD1	TRBJ2-7	few	TGTGCCAGCAGTTCCTCCGGGACAGTTAACGAGCAGTACTTC	CASSSSGTVNEQYF
TRBV11-1	TRBD2	TRBJ2-2	.	TGTGCCAGCAGCTTCCTACTAGCGGGAGACCCCGGTGAGCTGTTTTTT	CASSFLLAGDPGELFF
TRBV27	TRBD1	TRBJ1-6	few	TGTGCCAGCAGACCCACAGGGGACTCCTATAATTCACCCCTCCACTTT	CASRPTGDSYNSPLHF
TRBV28	.	TRBJ2-2	few	TGTGCCAGCAGTTCCAGCCGGTTCTACACCGGGGAGCCGTTTTTT	CASSSSRFYTGEPFF
TRBV15	.	TRBJ2-3	many	TGTGCCACCAGCAGAGCGTCGCGGGTAGCCACAGATACGCAGTATTTT	CATSRASRVATDTQYF
TRBV12-3/TRBV12-4	TRBD1	TRBJ2-7	few	TGTGCCAGCAGGGGAACAGGGGGGTTAGGCGAGCAGTACTTC	CASRGTGGLGEQYF
TRBV5-5	.	TRBJ2-1	many	TGTGCCAGCAGCTTGGGGATCGGACTGAGCAATGAGCAGTTCTTC	CASSLGIGLSNEQFF
TRBV28	.	TRBJ2-7	.	TGTGCCAGCAGTGCTAGGGTGCCGACAACATACGAGCAGTACTTC	CASSARVPTTYEQYF
TRBV25-1	.	TRBJ1-2	many	TGTGCCAGCAGTGAAATGCTGTCGGGGGGCTACACCTTC	CASSEMLSGGYTF
TRBV10-2	.	TRBJ1-1	many	TGCGCCAGCAGTGAGGGCACTGAAGCTTTCTTT	CASSEGTEAFF
TRBV7-3	TRBD2	TRBJ2-3	.	TGTGCCAGCAGCGAAATAGCGGGAGTGGGGACAGATACACAGTATTTT	CASSEIAGVGTDTQYF
TRBV6-1	.	TRBJ2-7	few	TGTGCCAGCAATGGGGGAATAAGACACTACGAGCAGTACTTC	CASNGGIRHYEQYF
TRBV5-5	TRBD1	TRBJ2-5	many	TGTGCCAGCAGCCCCACGGGGGGGACAGGGGTAAAGACCCAGTACTTC	CASSPTGGTGVKTQYF
TRBV29-1	.	TRBJ1-1	many	TGCAGCGCCTATGACAGGAACGCCTTAGCTTTCTTT	CSAYDRNALAFF
TRBV28	TRBD1	TRBJ1-2	many	TGTGCCAGCAGCCTCCAGGGGGCTGTTGGCTACACCTTC	CASSLQGAVGYTF
TRBV15	.	TRBJ1-1	many	TGTGCCACCAGCCAGGGATACACTGAAGCTTTCTTT	CATSQGYTEAFF
TRBV20-1	.	TRBJ2-1	many	TGCAGTGCTAAGGCAGGGGGGCATGAGCAGTTCTTC	CSAKAGGHEQFF
TRBV28	.	TRBJ2-7	.	TGTGCCAGCAGGTGGGGTATCCACGAGCAGTACTTC	CASRWGIHEQYF
TRBV20-1	.	TRBJ2-1	many	TGCAGTGCTAGGTCCCCGGCCTACAATGAGCAGTTCTTC	CSARSPAYNEQFF
TRBV12-3/TRBV12-4	TRBD1	TRBJ1-1	few	TGTGCCAGCAGTCCCCGGACAGGGTCTCCCTTTGAAGCTTTCTTT	CASSPRTGSPFEAFF
TRBV6-1	.	TRBJ2-1	many	TGTGCCAGCAGTCCCGGACAGAACAATGAGCAGTTCTTC	CASSPGQNNEQFF
TRBV10-3	TRBD2	TRBJ2-7	.	TGTGCCATCAGGACTATCGGGAGGGCCTACAGAAACGAGCAGTACTTC	CAIRTIGRAYRNEQYF
TRBV12-3/TRBV12-4	TRBD1	TRBJ2-7	medium-sized	TGTGCCAGCAGGATGACAGGGGGGTTAGGCGAGCAGTACTTC	CASRMTGGLGEQYF
TRBV19	TRBD1	TRBJ2-2	many	TGTGCCAGTAGTATAGCCCCTTGGACAGGGCCTCCCGGGGAGCCGTTTTTT	CASSIAPWTGPPGEPFF
TRBV20-1	TRBD1	TRBJ1-6	many	TGCAGTGCGCGGGGCAGGGGGCTGATGAGCTCCTATAATTCACCCCTCCACTTT	CSARGRGLMSSYNSPLHF
TRBV5-4	TRBD2	TRBJ2-7	many	TGTGCCAGCAGCCCTGGGACTAGCTGGCTCTACGAGCAGTACTTC	CASSPGTSWLYEQYF
TRBV7-9	TRBD2	TRBJ2-7	many	TGTGCCAGCAGCTTAGGCGGGAGTGGATACGAGCAGTACTTC	CASSLGGSGYEQYF
TRBV2	.	TRBJ1-1	many	TGTGCCAGCAGTGGTGTTCAGGGTAATGAAGCTTTCTTT	CASSGVQGNEAFF
TRBV28	TRBD1	TRBJ2-7	many	TGTGCCAGCAGTAAACCGGGACAGCCCCCTTGGGAGCAGTACTTC	CASSKPGQPPWEQYF
TRBV20-1	.	TRBJ2-2	many	TGCAGTGCTAGAACTTTAGCGAACACCGGGGAGCTGTTTTTT	CSARTLANTGELFF
TRBV25-1	.	TRBJ1-1	many	TGTGCCAGCAGTGAGTCCCGAACAGGGAAAGCTTTCTTT	CASSESRTGKAFF
TRBV7-6	TRBD2	TRBJ2-3	.	TGTGCCAGCAGCCTGACTAGCGGGAGACAAGATAGGCAGTATTTT	CASSLTSGRQDRQYF
TRBV2	TRBD2	TRBJ2-7	many	TGTGCCAGCAGGAGGGAGCTAGCGGGGAGTGCCTACGAGCAGTACTTC	CASRRELAGSAYEQYF
TRBV12-3/TRBV12-4	.	TRBJ1-2	medium-sized	TGTGCCAGCAGGCTATCCTACAGGGATGGCTATGGCTACACCTTC	CASRLSYRDGYGYTF
TRBV9	.	TRBJ1-4	many	TGTGCCAGCAGCGTAGACCAGGGTCCCAATGAAAAACTGTTTTTT	CASSVDQGPNEKLFF
TRBV5-1	TRBD1	TRBJ2-7	.	TGCGCCAGCAACGAAACGGGACAGGGCTACGAGCAGTACTTC	CASNETGQGYEQYF
TRBV7-2	.	TRBJ2-3	many	TGTGCCAGCAGCTTAAAAAGGGATACGCAGTATTTT	CASSLKRDTQYF
TRBV20-1	TRBD1	TRBJ2-4	many	TGCAGTGCTCCCGGACAGGGGGCTTTAAACATTCAGTACTTC	CSAPGQGALNIQYF
TRBV12-3/TRBV12-4	.	TRBJ2-1	.	TGTGCCAGCAGCGGAGGGAGATGGGGAGGCTCTTACAATGAGCAGTTCTTC	CASSGGRWGGSYNEQFF
TRBV6-1	.	TRBJ1-2	medium-sized	TGTGCCAGCAAAGAAGGGGGGTCCAACTATGGCTACACCTTC	CASKEGGSNYGYTF
TRBV24-1	.	TRBJ2-2	many	TGTGCCACCAGTGATGCGGGACCCTTGAACACCGGGGAGCTGTTTTTT	CATSDAGPLNTGELFF
TRBV20-1	TRBD2	TRBJ2-7	many	TGCAGTGCTATTAGCGGGAGTCAGGACGAGCAGTACTTC	CSAISGSQDEQYF
TRBV4-1	.	TRBJ1-2	many	TGCGCCAGCAGCCCCTTCTCTGGGGTACATGGCTACACCTTC	CASSPFSGVHGYTF
TRBV7-9	TRBD1	TRBJ2-5	.	TGTGCCAGCAGCTTTGGGACAGGGTTTACGGAGACCCAGTACTTC	CASSFGTGFTETQYF
TRBV18	TRBD1	TRBJ1-1	many	TGTGCCAGCTCACCTAGGGGGACAGGGATGAACACTGAAGCTTTCTTT	CASSPRGTGMNTEAFF
TRBV6-1	.	TRBJ1-2	.	TGTGCCAGCAGCGCGACACCTGACTATGGCTACACCTTC	CASSATPDYGYTF
TRBV18	TRBD1	TRBJ2-7	many	TGTGCCAGCTCAGCCGTTTCGATTTTGGACAGGGGGAACAACTACGAGCAGTACTTC	CASSAVSILDRGNNYEQYF
TRBV5-1	.	TRBJ2-2	many	TGCGCCAGCAGCTTGGCAGCGGCTAACACCGGGGAGCTGTTTTTT	CASSLAAANTGELFF
TRBV12-3/TRBV12-4	TRBD1	TRBJ1-3	.	TGTGCCAGCAGGACAGGGTCCGCTGGAAACACCATATATTTT	CASRTGSAGNTIYF
TRBV3-1	.	TRBJ2-7	.	TGTGCCAGCAGCCAAGGGGACCCTTTGCACTACGATCAGTACTTC	CASSQGDPLHYDQYF
TRBV3-1	.	TRBJ2-1	once	TGTGCCAGCAGCCAAGATCGGGGTTTCTACAATGAGCAGTTCTTC	CASSQDRGFYNEQFF
TRBV12-3/TRBV12-4	TRBD1	TRBJ1-1	.	TGTGCCAGCAGTAGGACAGGGTCGCATGGCACTGAAGCTTTCTTT	CASSRTGSHGTEAFF
TRBV20-1	TRBD2	TRBJ2-7	.	TGCAGTGCTATGGTACTAGCGGGGACGAGGTACGAGCAGTACTTC	CSAMVLAGTRYEQYF
TRBV20-1	.	TRBJ2-1	.	TGCAGTGCTAGACTACTATCGGTGGGATACAATGAGCAGTTCTTC	CSARLLSVGYNEQFF
TRBV25-1	TRBD2	TRBJ2-5	many	TGTGCCAGCCCGGGACTAGCGGGAGAGGAGACCCAGTACTTC	CASPGLAGEETQYF
TRBV5-4	TRBD1	TRBJ1-6	many	TGTGCCAGCAACTTACAGGGGGTGTATAATTCACCCCTCCACTTT	CASNLQGVYNSPLHF